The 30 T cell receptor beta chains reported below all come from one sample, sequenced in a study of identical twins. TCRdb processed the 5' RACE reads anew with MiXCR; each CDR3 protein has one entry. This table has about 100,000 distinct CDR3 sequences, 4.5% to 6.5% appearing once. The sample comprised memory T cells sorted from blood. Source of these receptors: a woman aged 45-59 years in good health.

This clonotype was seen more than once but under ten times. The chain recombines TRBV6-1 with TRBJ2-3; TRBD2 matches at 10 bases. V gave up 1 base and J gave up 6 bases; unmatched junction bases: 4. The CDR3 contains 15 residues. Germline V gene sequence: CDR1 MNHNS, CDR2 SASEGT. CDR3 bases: TGTGCCAGCAGTGAAGGGCCTAGCGGGAGCGATACGCAGTATTTT. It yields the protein CASSEGPSGSDTQYF.

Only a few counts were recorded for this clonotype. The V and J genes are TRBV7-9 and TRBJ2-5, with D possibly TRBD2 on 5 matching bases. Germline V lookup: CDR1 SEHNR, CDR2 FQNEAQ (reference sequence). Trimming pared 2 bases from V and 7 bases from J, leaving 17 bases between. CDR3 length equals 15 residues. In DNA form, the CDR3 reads TGTGCCAGCAGCTTAAATACTGGGAGTTGGGGGACCCAGTACTTC. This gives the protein CASSLNTGSWGTQYF. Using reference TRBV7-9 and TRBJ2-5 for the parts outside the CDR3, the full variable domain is DTGVSQNPRHKITKRGQNVTFRCDPISEHNRLYWYRQTLGQGPEFLTYFQNEAQLEKSRLLSDRFSAERPKGSFSTLEIQRTEQGDSAMYLCASSLNTGSWGTQYFGPGTRLLVL.

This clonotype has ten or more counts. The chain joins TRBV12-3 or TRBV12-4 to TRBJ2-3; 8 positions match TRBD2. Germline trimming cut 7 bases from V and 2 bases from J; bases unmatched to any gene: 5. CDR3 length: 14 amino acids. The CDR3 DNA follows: TGTGCCAGCACCCAGACTAGCGCCACAGATACGCAGTATTTT. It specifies CASTQTSATDTQYF.

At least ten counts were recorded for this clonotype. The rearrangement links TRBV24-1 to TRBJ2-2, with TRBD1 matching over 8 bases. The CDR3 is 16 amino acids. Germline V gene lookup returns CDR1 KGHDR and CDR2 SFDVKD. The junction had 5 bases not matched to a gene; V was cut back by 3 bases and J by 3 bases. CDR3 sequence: CATSDLDRGDTGELFF. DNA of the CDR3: TGTGCCACCAGTGATCTCGACAGGGGCGACACCGGGGAGCTGTTTTTT.

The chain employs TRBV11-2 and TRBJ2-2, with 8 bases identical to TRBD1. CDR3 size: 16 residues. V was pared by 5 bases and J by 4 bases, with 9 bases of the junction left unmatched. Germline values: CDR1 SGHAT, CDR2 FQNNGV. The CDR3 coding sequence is TGTGCCAGCAGCCAAATCAGGGGGCGAGGCACCGGGGAGCTGTTTTTT. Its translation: CASSQIRGRGTGELFF.

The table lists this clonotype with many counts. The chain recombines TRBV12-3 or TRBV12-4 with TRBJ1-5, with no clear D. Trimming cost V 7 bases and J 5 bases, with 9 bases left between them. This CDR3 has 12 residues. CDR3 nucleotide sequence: TGTGCCAGCAACTTGGGCCATCAGCCCCAGCATTTT. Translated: CASNLGHQPQHF.

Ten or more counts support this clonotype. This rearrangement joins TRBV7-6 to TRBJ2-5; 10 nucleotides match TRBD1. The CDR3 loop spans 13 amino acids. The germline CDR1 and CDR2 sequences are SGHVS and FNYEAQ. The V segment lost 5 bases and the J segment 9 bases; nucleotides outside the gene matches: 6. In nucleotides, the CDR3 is TGTGCCAGCAGCACCCGGACAGGGGGGGCCCAGTACTTC. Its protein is CASSTRTGGAQYF. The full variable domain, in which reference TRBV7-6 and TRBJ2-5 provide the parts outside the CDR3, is GAGVSQSPRYKVTKRGQDVALRCDPISGHVSLYWYRQALGQGPEFLTYFNYEAQQDKSGLPNDRFSAERPEGSISTLTIQRTEQRDSAMYRCASSTRTGGAQYFGPGTRLLVL.

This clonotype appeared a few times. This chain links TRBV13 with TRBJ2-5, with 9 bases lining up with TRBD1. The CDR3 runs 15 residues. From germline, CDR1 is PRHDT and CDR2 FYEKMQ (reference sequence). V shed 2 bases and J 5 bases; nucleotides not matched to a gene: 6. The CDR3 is CASSLTGGVWETQYF. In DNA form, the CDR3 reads TGTGCCAGCAGCTTAACAGGGGGCGTATGGGAGACCCAGTACTTC.

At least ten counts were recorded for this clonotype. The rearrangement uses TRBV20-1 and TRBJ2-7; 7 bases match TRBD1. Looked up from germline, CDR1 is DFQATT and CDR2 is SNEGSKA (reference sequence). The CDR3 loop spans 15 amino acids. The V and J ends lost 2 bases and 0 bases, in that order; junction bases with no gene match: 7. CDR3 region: CSARSPTGSSYEQYF. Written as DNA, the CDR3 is TGCAGTGCTAGATCCCCGACAGGGAGCTCCTACGAGCAGTACTTC.

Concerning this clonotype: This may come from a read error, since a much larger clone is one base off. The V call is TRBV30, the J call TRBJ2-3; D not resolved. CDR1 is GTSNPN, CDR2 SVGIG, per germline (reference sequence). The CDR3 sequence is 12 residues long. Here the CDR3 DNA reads TGTGCCTGGAGTGATAGCATAGATACGCAGTATTTT. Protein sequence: CAWSDSIDTQYF.

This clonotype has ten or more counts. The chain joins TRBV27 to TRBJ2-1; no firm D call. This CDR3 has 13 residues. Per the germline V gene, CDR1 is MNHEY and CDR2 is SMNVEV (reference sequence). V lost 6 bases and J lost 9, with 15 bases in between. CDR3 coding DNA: TGTGCCAGCAGCCCTGCCTCGGGTGTTGAGCAGTTCTTC. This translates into CASSPASGVEQFF.

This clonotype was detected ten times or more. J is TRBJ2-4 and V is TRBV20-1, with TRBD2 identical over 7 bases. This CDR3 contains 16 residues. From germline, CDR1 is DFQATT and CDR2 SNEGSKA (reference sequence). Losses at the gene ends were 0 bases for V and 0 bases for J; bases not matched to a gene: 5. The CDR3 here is CSARDHASGAKNIQYF. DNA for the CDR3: TGCAGTGCTAGAGATCATGCTAGCGGAGCCAAAAACATTCAGTACTTC.

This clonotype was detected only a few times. DNA for the CDR3: TGTGCCAGCAGCCGACGTCAGGGGGGGGGCACTGAAGCTTTCTTT. Translation gives CASSRRQGGGTEAFF. V is TRBV12-3 or TRBV12-4 and J is TRBJ1-1, with 7 bases fitting TRBD1. The CDR3 length is 15 residues. V lost 6 bases to trimming and J lost 4 bases; unmatched junction nucleotides: 11.

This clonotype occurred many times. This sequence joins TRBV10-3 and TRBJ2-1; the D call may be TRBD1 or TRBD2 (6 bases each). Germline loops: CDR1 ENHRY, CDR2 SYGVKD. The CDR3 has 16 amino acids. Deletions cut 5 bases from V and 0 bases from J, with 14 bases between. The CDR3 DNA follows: TGTGCCATCAGTCAACAGGGAGGCTTCTCCTACAATGAGCAGTTCTTC. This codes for CAISQQGGFSYNEQFF.

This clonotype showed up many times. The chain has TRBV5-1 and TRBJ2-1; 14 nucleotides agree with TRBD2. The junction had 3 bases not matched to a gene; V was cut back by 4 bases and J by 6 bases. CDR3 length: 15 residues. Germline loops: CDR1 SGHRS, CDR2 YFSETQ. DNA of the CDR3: TGCGCCAGCAGCCCGGGACTAGCGGGAGCCAATGAGCAGTTCTTC. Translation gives CASSPGLAGANEQFF.

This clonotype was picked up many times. CDR3 DNA sequence: TGTGCCAGCAGCTTAGGACGGAACAGGGCCTCTGGAGAGCAGTACTTC. It specifies CASSLGRNRASGEQYF. The rearrangement links TRBV7-9 to TRBJ2-7, with a weak D call TRBD1 (6 bases). Between the trimmed V and J ends, which lost 1 base and 7 bases, there was a span of 20 bases. The germline gives CDR1 SEHNR, CDR2 FQNEAQ (reference sequence). This CDR3 region has 16 residues. The full variable domain, completed using reference TRBV7-9 and TRBJ2-7, is DTGVSQNPRHKITKRGQNVTFRCDPISEHNRLYWYRQTLGQGPEFLTYFQNEAQLEKSRLLSDRFSAERPKGSFSTLEIQRTEQGDSAMYLCASSLGRNRASGEQYFGPGTRLTVT.

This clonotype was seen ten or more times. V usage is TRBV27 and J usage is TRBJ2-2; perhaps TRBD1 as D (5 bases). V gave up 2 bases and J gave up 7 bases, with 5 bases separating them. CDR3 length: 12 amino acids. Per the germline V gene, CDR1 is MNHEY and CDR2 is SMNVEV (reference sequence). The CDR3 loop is CASSLQGGELFF. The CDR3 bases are TGTGCCAGCAGTTTACAGGGCGGGGAGCTGTTTTTT.

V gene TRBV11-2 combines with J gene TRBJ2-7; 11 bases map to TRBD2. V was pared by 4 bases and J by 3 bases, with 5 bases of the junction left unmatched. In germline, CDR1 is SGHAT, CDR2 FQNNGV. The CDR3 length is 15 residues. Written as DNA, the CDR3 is TGTGCCAGCAGCTCTTGGGGACTAGCGGACTACGAGCAGTACTTC. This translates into CASSSWGLADYEQYF.

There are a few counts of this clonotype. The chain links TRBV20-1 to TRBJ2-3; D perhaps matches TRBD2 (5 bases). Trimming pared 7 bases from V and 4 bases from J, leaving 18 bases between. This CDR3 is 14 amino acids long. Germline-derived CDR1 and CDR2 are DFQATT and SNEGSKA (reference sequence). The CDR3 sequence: CSGSVRGRADTQYF. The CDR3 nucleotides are TGCAGTGGTAGCGTTAGAGGCCGGGCAGATACGCAGTATTTT.

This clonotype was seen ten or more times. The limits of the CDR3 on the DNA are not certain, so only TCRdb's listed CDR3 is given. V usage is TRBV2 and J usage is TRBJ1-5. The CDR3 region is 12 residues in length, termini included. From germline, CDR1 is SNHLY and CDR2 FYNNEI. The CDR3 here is CASLGLSGPQHF.

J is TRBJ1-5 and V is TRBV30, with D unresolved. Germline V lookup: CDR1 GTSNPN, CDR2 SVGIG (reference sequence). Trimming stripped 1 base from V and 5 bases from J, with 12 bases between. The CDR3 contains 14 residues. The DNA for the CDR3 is TGTGCCTGGAGTGGCGGGGAGCGGGATCAGCCCCAGCATTTT. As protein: CAWSGGERDQPQHF.

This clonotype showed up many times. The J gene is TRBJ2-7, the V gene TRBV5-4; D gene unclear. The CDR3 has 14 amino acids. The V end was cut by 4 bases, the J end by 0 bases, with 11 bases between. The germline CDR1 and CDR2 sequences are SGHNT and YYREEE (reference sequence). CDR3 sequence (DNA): TGTGCCAGCAGCCGTATGTTCGACTCCTACGAGCAGTACGTC. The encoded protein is CASSRMFDSYEQYV.

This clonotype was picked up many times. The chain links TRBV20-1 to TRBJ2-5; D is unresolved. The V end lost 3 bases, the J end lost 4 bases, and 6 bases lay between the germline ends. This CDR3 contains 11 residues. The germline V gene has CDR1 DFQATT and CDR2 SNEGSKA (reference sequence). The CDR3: CSASEPETQYF. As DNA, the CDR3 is TGCAGTGCTAGCGAACCAGAGACCCAGTACTTC.

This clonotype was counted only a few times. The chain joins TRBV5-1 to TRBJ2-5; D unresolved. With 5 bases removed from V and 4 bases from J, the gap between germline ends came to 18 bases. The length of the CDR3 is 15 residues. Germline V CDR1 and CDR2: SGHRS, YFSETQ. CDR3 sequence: CASSLNDPLIETQYF. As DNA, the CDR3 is TGCGCCAGCAGTCTGAACGATCCTCTCATAGAGACCCAGTACTTC.

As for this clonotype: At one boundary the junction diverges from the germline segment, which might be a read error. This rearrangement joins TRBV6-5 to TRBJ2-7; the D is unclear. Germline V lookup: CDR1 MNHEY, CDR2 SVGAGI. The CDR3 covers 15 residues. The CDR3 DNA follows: TGTTCCAGCAGTCCTTCAGGCGCCAACCCCTACGAGCAGTACTTC. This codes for CSSSPSGANPYEQYF.

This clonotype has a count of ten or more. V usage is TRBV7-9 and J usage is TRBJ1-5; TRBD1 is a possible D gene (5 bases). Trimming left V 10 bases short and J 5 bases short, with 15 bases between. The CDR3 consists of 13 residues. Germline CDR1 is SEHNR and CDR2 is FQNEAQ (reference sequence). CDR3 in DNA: TGTGCCACCGTTCGGGGGGTGGATCAGCCCCAGCATTTT. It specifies CATVRGVDQPQHF.

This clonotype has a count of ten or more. In nucleotides, the CDR3 is TGCAGTGCGCGGACTAGCGGGAGATACGAGCAGTACTTC. Translating it yields CSARTSGRYEQYF. The rearrangement links TRBV20-1 to TRBJ2-7; 13 nucleotides match TRBD2. V gave up 6 bases and J gave up 4 bases; unmatched junction bases: 3. Germline V gene lookup returns CDR1 DFQATT and CDR2 SNEGSKA (reference sequence). The CDR3 has 13 residues.

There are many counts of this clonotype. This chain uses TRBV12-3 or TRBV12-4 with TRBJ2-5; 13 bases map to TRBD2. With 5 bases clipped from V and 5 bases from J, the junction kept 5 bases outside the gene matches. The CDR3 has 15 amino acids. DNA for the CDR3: TGTGCCAGCAGTCAGACTAGCGGGAGGAGCGAGACCCAGTACTTC. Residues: CASSQTSGRSETQYF.

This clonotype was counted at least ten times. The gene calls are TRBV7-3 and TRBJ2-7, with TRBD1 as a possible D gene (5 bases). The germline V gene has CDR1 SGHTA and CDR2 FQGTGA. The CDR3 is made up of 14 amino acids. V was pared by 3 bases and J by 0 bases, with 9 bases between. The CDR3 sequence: CASSFSGFSYEQYF. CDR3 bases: TGTGCCAGCAGCTTTTCAGGGTTCTCCTACGAGCAGTACTTC.

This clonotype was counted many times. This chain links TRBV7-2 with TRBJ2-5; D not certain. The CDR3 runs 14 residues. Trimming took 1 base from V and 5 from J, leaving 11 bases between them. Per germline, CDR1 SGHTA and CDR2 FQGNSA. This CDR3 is CASSLGGSYETQYF. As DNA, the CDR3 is TGTGCCAGCAGCTTAGGAGGTAGCTACGAGACCCAGTACTTC.